This T cell receptor (beta chain) was obtained from a study of sequential checkpoint blockade in melanoma. Across the whole study: Arm A got nivolumab then ipilimumab; arm B the reverse, 1:1.

The treatment denotes: randomized to nivolumab then ipilimumab (arm A) or the reverse (arm B). TCRdb's copy holds only in-frame clones and misses some; the assay was immunoSEQ multiplex PCR. In the table there are 4,900 or so clones, around 34% of which are singletons. The sequence was obtained from a human donor with melanoma. Source: tumor tissue (inferred from file names), taken from a patient given nivolumab and ipilimumab in sequence.

This CDR3 is CAWSVTTVNTEAFF. The CDR3 bases are TGTGCCTGGAGTGTCACGACGGTAAACACTGAAGCTTTCTTT. The chain is built from TRBV30 and TRBJ1-1; D is undetermined. Germline CDR1 and CDR2: GTSNPN and SVGIG (reference sequence). The CDR3 extends over 14 amino acids. V was shortened by 0 bases and J by 2 bases, with 10 bases between the two germline ends.